Here is one T cell receptor (beta chain) with its context. Naivety among CD8 cells was defined by CD45RO negativity and positive CCR7 selection, thereby excluding terminally differentiated effector memory CD45RA+ cells. The data belong to a study of shared clonotypes between healthy human individuals. Measured with immunoSEQ multiplex PCR; TCRdb has only the in-frame clones, and not every one. This sample has almost 700,000 clones, with approximately 90% found just once. The sample comprised naive CD8+ T cells sorted from blood. The receptor comes from a man aged 30-40 years in good health.

CDR3 loop: CASSPSGSGLDTQYF. CDR3 bases: TGTGCCAGCAGCCCTAGCGGGAGTGGTTTAGATACGCAGTATTTT. The genes are TRBV7-9 and TRBJ2-3; 10 bases align to TRBD2. The CDR3 is 15 residues long. CDR1 is SEHNR, CDR2 FQNEAQ, per germline (reference sequence). The V and J ends lost 5 bases and 5 bases, in that order; junction bases with no gene match: 7.